Below are 26 T cell receptor beta chains sequenced from a single sample in a study of chemoradiotherapy in HPV16-positive cancers. Assay: immunoSEQ multiplex PCR; the TCRdb copy retains only in-frame clones and omits some. The specimen's table records 65 to 100 clones. Sequencing used tumor tissue, obtained from a patient who underwent chemoradiotherapy. The receptor source for this set is a human donor with HPV-associated anogenital cancer.

CDR3 in amino acids: CASSEEAGWPNEQFF. Here the CDR3 DNA reads TGTGCCAGCAGTGAGGAAGCGGGATGGCCAAATGAGCAGTTCTTC. The gene calls are TRBV6-4 and TRBJ2-1; TRBD2 aligns across 7 bases. CDR1 MRHNA and CDR2 SNTAGT come from the germline V gene. CDR3 length equals 15 residues. V dropped 3 bases and J dropped 7; count of bases not matched to a gene: 9.

The chain has TRBV5-6 and TRBJ2-1; TRBD1 matches at 7 bases. With V trimmed by 4 bases and J by 8 bases, 12 bases remained unmatched. The CDR3 loop spans 15 amino acids. The germline V gene has CDR1 SGHDT and CDR2 YYEEEE. CDR3 nucleotides: TGTGCCAGCAGCGACAGGGACCAACAACGGGATGAGCAGTTCTTC. Protein sequence: CASSDRDQQRDEQFF.

The chain has TRBV4-2 and TRBJ1-2; perhaps TRBD1 as D (5 bases). Between the trimmed V and J ends, which lost 1 base and 7 bases, there was a span of 16 bases. The germline V gene encodes CDR1 LGHNA and CDR2 YNFKEQ. The CDR3 length is 15 residues. The CDR3 coding sequence is TGTGCCAGCAGCCAAGGATTGGGGGATTTCGGTGGCTACACCTTC. The encoded protein is CASSQGLGDFGGYTF.

This clone was detected only a few times. V gene TRBV27 combines with J gene TRBJ2-2, with D uncertain. V lost 4 bases and J lost 1, with 7 bases in between. The CDR3 extends over 14 amino acids. CDR1 and CDR2 (germline): MNHEY, SMNVEV (reference sequence). The CDR3 spells CASSSARNTGELFF. The CDR3 nucleotides are TGTGCCAGCAGTTCCGCAAGGAACACCGGGGAGCTGTTTTTT.

The chain joins TRBV7-3 to TRBJ2-3; D unclear. V was trimmed by 2 bases and J by 6 bases, leaving 12 bases between them. This CDR3 has 14 residues. CDR1 and CDR2 from the germline V gene are SGHTA and FQGTGA. The CDR3 nucleotides read TGTGCCAGCAGCTTAGTTAGCCGAACTGATACGCAGTATTTT. Translated: CASSLVSRTDTQYF.

The rearrangement uses TRBV29-1 and TRBJ2-7; possible D gene TRBD1, 5 bases. The germline CDR1 and CDR2 sequences are SQVTM and ANQGSEA. V was cut by 0 bases and J by 4 bases, with 13 bases left in between. CDR3 length: 14 amino acids. The CDR3: CSVEDPTRDYEQYF. DNA for the CDR3: TGCAGCGTTGAAGACCCAACCAGGGATTACGAGCAGTACTTC.

The CDR3 nucleotides read TGTGCCAGCAGTACCGGGACAGAGAACACCGGGGAGCTGTTTTTT. The encoded protein is CASSTGTENTGELFF. The V gene is TRBV28, the J gene TRBJ2-2, with TRBD1 matching over 7 bases. Germline values: CDR1 MDHEN, CDR2 SYDVKM. J lost 1 base, V lost 5 bases, and 4 bases had no gene match. This CDR3 spans 15 amino acids.

The rearrangement joins TRBV6-5 to TRBJ2-7, with 8 bases aligning to TRBD1. Germline CDR1 and CDR2: MNHEY and SVGAGI. The CDR3 has 14 amino acids. V was clipped by 6 bases and J by 1 base; unmatched bases: 5. The CDR3 sequence: CASRRTGRSYEQYF. CDR3 bases: TGTGCCAGCAGAAGGACAGGGCGATCCTACGAGCAGTACTTC.

The rearrangement links TRBV28 to TRBJ1-2; weak D call: TRBD1 (6 bases). The CDR3 has 15 amino acids. Germline CDR1 is MDHEN and CDR2 is SYDVKM. Trimming took off 5 bases at V and 4 bases at J, with 17 bases between the two ends. The CDR3 loop reads CASSLHDPGAYGYTF. The CDR3 bases are TGTGCCAGCAGTCTACACGACCCAGGGGCCTATGGCTACACCTTC.

The gene calls are TRBV4-2 and TRBJ2-7; D might be TRBD2 (5 bases). V lost 3 bases, J lost 1 base, and 10 bases lay in between. From germline, CDR1 is LGHNA and CDR2 YNFKEQ. The CDR3 runs 14 residues. The DNA of the CDR3 is TGTGCCAGCAGCCAGGGCCGGGGTTCCTACGAGCAGTACTTC. Its protein is CASSQGRGSYEQYF.

The genes are TRBV5-4 and TRBJ2-3; TRBD1 is a possible D gene (6 bases). CDR1 and CDR2 from the germline V gene are SGHNT and YYREEE (reference sequence). The CDR3 contains 15 residues. With 2 bases removed from V and 5 bases from J, the gap between germline ends came to 15 bases. The CDR3 coding sequence is TGTGCCAGCAGCTTAGGGGGTGGGGGCCAAGATACGCAGTATTTT. The encoded protein is CASSLGGGGQDTQYF.

CDR3 protein: CASSVASLNYGYTF. The CDR3 region has the DNA TGTGCCAGCAGCGTAGCTTCGCTCAACTATGGCTACACCTTC. V is TRBV9 and J is TRBJ1-2; D unresolved. Trimming cost V 0 bases and J 2 bases, with 8 bases left between them. This CDR3 is 14 amino acids long. In germline, CDR1 is SGDLS, CDR2 YYNGEE. Using reference TRBV9 and TRBJ1-2 for the parts outside the CDR3, the full variable domain is DSGVTQTPKHLITATGQRVTLRCSPRSGDLSVYWYQQSLDQGLQFLIQYYNGEERAKGNILERFSAQQFPDLHSELNLSSLELGDSALYFCASSVASLNYGYTFGSGTRLTVV.

V usage is TRBV10-3 and J usage is TRBJ2-7; no firm D call. V lost 11 bases and J lost 4, with 27 bases in between. This CDR3 has 16 residues. Germline V CDR1 and CDR2: ENHRY, SYGVKD. The CDR3 protein is CASSGRLDLRVYEQYF. The CDR3 DNA follows: TGTGCCTCCTCAGGTAGACTCGACTTACGCGTTTACGAGCAGTACTTC.

This clone is a singleton in its sample. The chain is built from TRBV27 and TRBJ1-6; 7 bases fit TRBD1. V gave up 3 bases and J gave up 7 bases; unmatched junction bases: 9. Germline values: CDR1 MNHEY, CDR2 SMNVEV (reference sequence). The CDR3 has 16 amino acids. The DNA for the CDR3 is TGTGCCAGCAGTTTCACCTCCGGGACAGTAAATTCACCCCTCCACTTT. Translated, it gives CASSFTSGTVNSPLHF.

This chain uses TRBV7-9 with TRBJ2-4; D could derive from TRBD1 or TRBD2 (6 bases each). Germline CDR1 SEHNR, CDR2 FQNEAQ (reference sequence). V lost 5 bases to trimming and J lost 3 bases, with 23 bases between them. The CDR3 totals 18 residues. CDR3 DNA: TGTGCCAGCAGCCCACTGGGGCGGGGCAAGGGGGTCAAAAACATTCAGTACTTC. This codes for CASSPLGRGKGVKNIQYF.

The chain recombines TRBV2 with TRBJ1-5, with 10 bases matching TRBD1. The CDR3 spans 18 residues. Germline assignment: CDR1 SNHLY and CDR2 FYNNEI. V gave up 6 bases and J gave up 2 bases; unmatched junction bases: 13. The CDR3 spells CASSRDRGGFKRNQPQHF. CDR3 nucleotide sequence: TGTGCCAGCAGCCGGGACAGGGGTGGATTTAAGCGCAATCAGCCCCAGCATTTT. Using reference TRBV2 and TRBJ1-5 for the parts outside the CDR3, the full variable domain is EPEVTQTPSHQVTQMGQEVILRCVPISNHLYFYWYRQILGQKVEFLVSFYNNEISEKSEIFDDQFSVERPDGSNFTLKIRSTKLEDSAMYFCASSRDRGGFKRNQPQHFGDGTRLSIL.

V gene TRBV7-2 combines with J gene TRBJ2-5, with unresolved D. CDR3 size: 15 residues. Trimming pared 1 base from V and 2 bases from J, leaving 11 bases between. Germline-derived CDR1 and CDR2 are SGHTA and FQGNSA. The CDR3 is CASSLGRRTQETQYF. CDR3 sequence (DNA): TGTGCCAGCAGCTTAGGACGACGTACTCAAGAGACCCAGTACTTC.

The rearrangement uses TRBV7-9 and TRBJ1-1, with D unresolved. The V gene lost 5 bases and the J gene lost 1 base, with 14 bases spanning the gap. Per germline, CDR1 SEHNR and CDR2 FQNEAQ (reference sequence). CDR3 length equals 15 residues. The CDR3 reads CASSPHLMANTEAFF. DNA of the CDR3: TGTGCCAGCAGCCCACACCTTATGGCGAACACTGAAGCTTTCTTT.

V and J are TRBV18 and TRBJ2-3; 8 positions match TRBD2. The V and J ends lost 6 bases and 0 bases, in that order; junction bases with no gene match: 5. The V gene's germline CDR1 is KGHSH and CDR2 LQKENI. The CDR3 is 15 amino acids. The CDR3 DNA reads TGTGCCAGCTCCCCCGGGACTAGAAGCACAGATACGCAGTATTTT. This translates into CASSPGTRSTDTQYF.

The chain's CDR3 is CASSLPGTGNNEQYF. The CDR3, as DNA: TGTGCCAGCAGTCTTCCCGGGACAGGTAACAACGAGCAGTACTTC. The chain joins TRBV28 to TRBJ2-7, with 8 nucleotides matching TRBD1. There are 15 residues in the CDR3. Germline V gene lookup returns CDR1 MDHEN and CDR2 SYDVKM. V lost 5 bases to trimming and J lost 5 bases; unmatched junction nucleotides: 11.

This chain links TRBV4-1 with TRBJ1-2, with D tentatively TRBD1 (6 bases). Germline CDR1 and CDR2: MGHRA and YSYEKL. The CDR3 is 16 residues long. Trimming cost V 1 base and J 5 bases, with 17 bases left between them. Here the CDR3 reads CASSQGPTGGEYGYTF. CDR3 DNA: TGCGCCAGCAGCCAAGGTCCGACGGGGGGCGAGTATGGCTACACCTTC.

CDR3 DNA: TGTGCCAGCACCGTTGGGGGGGGTGCCTACGAGCAGTACTTC. The encoded protein is CASTVGGGAYEQYF. The chain carries TRBV7-6 and TRBJ2-7; 7 bases match TRBD2. The CDR3 runs to 14 residues. Germline CDR1 and CDR2: SGHVS and FNYEAQ. The trim removed 7 bases at V and 2 bases at J, leaving 8 bases unmatched.

The chain links TRBV7-9 to TRBJ2-1, with D perhaps matching TRBD1 (6 bases). With 5 bases removed from V and 0 bases from J, the gap between germline ends came to 11 bases. Germline V gives CDR1 SEHNR, CDR2 FQNEAQ (reference sequence). The CDR3 has 15 amino acids. For the CDR3, the DNA is TGTGCCAGCAGCCAGGGGACGTTCTCCTACAATGAGCAGTTCTTC. Translated, it gives CASSQGTFSYNEQFF.

V gene TRBV25-1 combines with J gene TRBJ2-6, with a possible D match to TRBD1 (5 bases). CDR1 MGHDK and CDR2 SYGVNS come from the germline V gene. The CDR3 spans 18 residues. V was clipped by 4 bases and J by 5 bases, with 21 bases between them. The CDR3 protein is CASSAFITGQSRANVLTF. Written as DNA, the CDR3 is TGTGCCAGCAGTGCCTTCATAACTGGACAAAGTCGGGCCAACGTCCTGACTTTC.

This chain connects TRBV6-6 to TRBJ2-5; the match to TRBD2 covers 14 bases. CDR1 is MNHNY and CDR2 is SVGAGI in the germline V gene (reference sequence). The CDR3 runs to 15 residues. The junction had 2 bases not matched to a gene; V was cut back by 4 bases and J by 4 bases. In DNA, the CDR3 is TGTGCCAGCAGTTTGACTAGCGGGAGGGGAGAGACCCAGTACTTC. This encodes CASSLTSGRGETQYF.

The gene calls are TRBV5-4 and TRBJ2-4, with a weak D call TRBD1 (6 bases). V was clipped by 4 bases and J by 0 bases, with 8 bases between them. The germline V gene has CDR1 SGHNT and CDR2 YYREEE (reference sequence). The CDR3 has 14 amino acids. The CDR3 protein is CASSKQGAKNIQYF. The CDR3 region has the DNA TGTGCCAGCAGCAAACAGGGAGCCAAAAACATTCAGTACTTC. Based on the CDR3 plus reference TRBV5-4 and TRBJ2-4, the full variable domain is ETGVTQSPTHLIKTRGQQVTLRCSSQSGHNTVSWYQQALGQGPQFIFQYYREEENGRGNFPPRFSGLQFPNYSSELNVNALELDDSALYLCASSKQGAKNIQYFGAGTRLSVL.